The clone carrying this T cell receptor (beta chain) was seen a handful of times. V lost 4 bases, J lost 1 base, and 7 bases stayed unmatched. The CDR3 sequence is 17 residues long. CDR1 is SGHDT and CDR2 is YYEEEE in the germline V gene. The data derive from a study of human T cells and chemical hapten exposure. Authors' data handling: Sample TCR totals centred on a median of around 100,000, ranging about 20,000 to 690,600. A single record per CDR3 protein comes from TCRdb applying MiXCR to the RACE reads. In this record, the V and J calls reflect TCRdb's handling and not the investigators' own analysis. In the table there are roughly 190,000 distinct CDR3 sequences, about 22% of which are singletons. Time point meaning: patch test 1, 2 weeks after DPC sensitization. Described treatment: therapeutic diphenylcyclopropenone sensitization with weekly scalp DPC.

The rearrangement links TRBV5-6 to TRBJ2-5; 13 nucleotides match TRBD2. This clonotype originated in a woman aged 45-60 years with alopecia areata. Some clones in this sample may be carry-over from other donors' samples. The sample in question was whole blood, obtained in connection with sensitization to the hapten diphenylcyclopropenone (DPC). For the CDR3, the DNA is TGTGCCAGCAGCCGGTGGACTAGCGGGGGACTCCAAGAGACCCAGTACTTC. Residues: CASSRWTSGGLQETQYF.